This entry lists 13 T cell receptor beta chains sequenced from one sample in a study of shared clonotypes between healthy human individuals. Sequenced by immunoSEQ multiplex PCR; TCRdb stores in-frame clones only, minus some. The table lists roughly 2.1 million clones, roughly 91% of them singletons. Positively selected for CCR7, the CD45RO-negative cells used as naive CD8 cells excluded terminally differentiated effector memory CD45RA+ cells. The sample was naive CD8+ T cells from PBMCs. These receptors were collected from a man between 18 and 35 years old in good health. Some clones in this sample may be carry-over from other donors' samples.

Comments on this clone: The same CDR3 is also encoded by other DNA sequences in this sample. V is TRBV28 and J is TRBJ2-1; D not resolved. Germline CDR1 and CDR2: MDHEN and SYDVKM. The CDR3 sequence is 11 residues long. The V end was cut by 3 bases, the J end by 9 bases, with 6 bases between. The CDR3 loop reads CASSLTREQFF. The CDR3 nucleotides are TGTGCCAGCAGTTTGACTCGTGAGCAGTTCTTC.

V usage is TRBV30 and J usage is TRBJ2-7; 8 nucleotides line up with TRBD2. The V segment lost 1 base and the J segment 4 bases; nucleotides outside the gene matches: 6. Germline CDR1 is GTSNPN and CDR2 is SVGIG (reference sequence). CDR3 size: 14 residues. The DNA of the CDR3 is TGTGCCTGGAGTGATAGCGGGGACCTGTACGAGCAGTACTTC. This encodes CAWSDSGDLYEQYF.

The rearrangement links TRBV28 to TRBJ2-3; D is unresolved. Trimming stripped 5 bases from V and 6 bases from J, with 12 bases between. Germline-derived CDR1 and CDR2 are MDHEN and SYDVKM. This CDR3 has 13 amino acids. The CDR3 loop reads CASSPYHEDTQYF. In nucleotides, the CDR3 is TGTGCCAGCAGTCCATACCATGAGGATACGCAGTATTTT.

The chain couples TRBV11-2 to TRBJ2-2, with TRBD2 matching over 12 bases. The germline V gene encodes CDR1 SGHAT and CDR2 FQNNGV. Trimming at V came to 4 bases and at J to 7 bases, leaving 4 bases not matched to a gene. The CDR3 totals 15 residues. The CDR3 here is CASSSGLAGFGELFF. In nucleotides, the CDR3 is TGTGCCAGCAGCTCCGGACTAGCGGGATTCGGGGAGCTGTTTTTT.

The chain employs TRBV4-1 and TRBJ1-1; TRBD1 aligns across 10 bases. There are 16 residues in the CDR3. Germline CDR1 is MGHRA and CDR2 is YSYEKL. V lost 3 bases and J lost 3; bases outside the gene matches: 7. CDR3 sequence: CASSQRQGAGYTEAFF. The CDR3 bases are TGCGCCAGCAGCCAGCGACAGGGGGCTGGGTACACTGAAGCTTTCTTT.

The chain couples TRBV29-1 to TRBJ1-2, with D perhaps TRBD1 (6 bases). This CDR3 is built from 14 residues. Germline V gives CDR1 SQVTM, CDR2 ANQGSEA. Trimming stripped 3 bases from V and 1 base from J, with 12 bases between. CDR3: CSVDSGDHNYGYTF. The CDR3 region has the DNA TGCAGCGTTGACTCAGGGGACCATAACTATGGCTACACCTTC.

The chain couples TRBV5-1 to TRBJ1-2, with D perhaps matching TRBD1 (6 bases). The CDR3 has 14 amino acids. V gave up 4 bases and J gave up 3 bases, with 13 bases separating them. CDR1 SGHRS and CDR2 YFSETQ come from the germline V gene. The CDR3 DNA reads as TGCGCCAGCAGCCCCGGGGGGGGCCACTATGGCTACACCTTC. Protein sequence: CASSPGGGHYGYTF.

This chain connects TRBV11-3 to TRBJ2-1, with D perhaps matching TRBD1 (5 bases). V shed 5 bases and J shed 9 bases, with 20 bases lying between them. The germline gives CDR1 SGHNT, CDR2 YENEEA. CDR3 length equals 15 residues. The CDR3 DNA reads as TGTGCCAGCAGCGCCTCACAGGACGGTAATATTGAGCAGTTCTTC. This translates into CASSASQDGNIEQFF.

The CDR3 reads CASTMDRGNGYTF. In nucleotides, the CDR3 is TGCGCCAGCACCATGGACAGGGGGAACGGCTACACCTTC. The chain has TRBV5-1 and TRBJ1-2; 10 nucleotides align to TRBD1. Germline V gene sequence: CDR1 SGHRS, CDR2 YFSETQ. There are 13 residues in the CDR3. V shed 6 bases and J 8 bases; nucleotides not matched to a gene: 7.

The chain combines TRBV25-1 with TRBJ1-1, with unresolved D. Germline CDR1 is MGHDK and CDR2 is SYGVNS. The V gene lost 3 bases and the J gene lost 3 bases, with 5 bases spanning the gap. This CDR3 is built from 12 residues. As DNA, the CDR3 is TGTGCCAGCAGTGATGGAGACACTGAAGCTTTCTTT. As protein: CASSDGDTEAFF.

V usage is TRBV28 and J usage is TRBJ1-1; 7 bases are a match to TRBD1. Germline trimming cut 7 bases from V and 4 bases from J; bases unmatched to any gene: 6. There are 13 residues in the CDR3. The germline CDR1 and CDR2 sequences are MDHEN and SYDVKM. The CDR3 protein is CASNDSGGTEAFF. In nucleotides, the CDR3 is TGTGCCAGCAATGATTCAGGGGGCACTGAAGCTTTCTTT.

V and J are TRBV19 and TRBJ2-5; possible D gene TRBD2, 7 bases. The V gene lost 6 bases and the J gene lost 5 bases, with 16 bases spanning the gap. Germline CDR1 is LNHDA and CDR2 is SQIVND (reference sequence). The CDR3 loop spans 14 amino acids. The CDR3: CASSFQGGVETQYF. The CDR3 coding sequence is TGTGCCAGTAGCTTCCAAGGGGGGGTGGAGACCCAGTACTTC.

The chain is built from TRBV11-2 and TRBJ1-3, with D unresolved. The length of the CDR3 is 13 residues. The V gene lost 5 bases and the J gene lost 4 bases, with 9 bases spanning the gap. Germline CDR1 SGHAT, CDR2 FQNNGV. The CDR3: CASSLSRGNTIYF. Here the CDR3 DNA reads TGTGCCAGCAGCCTCAGCCGGGGAAACACCATATATTTT. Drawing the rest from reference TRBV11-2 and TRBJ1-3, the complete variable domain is EAGVAQSPRYKIIEKRQSVAFWCNPISGHATLYWYQQILGQGPKLLIQFQNNGVVDDSQLPKDRFSAERLKGVDSTLKIQPAKLEDSAVYLCASSLSRGNTIYFGEGSWLTVV.